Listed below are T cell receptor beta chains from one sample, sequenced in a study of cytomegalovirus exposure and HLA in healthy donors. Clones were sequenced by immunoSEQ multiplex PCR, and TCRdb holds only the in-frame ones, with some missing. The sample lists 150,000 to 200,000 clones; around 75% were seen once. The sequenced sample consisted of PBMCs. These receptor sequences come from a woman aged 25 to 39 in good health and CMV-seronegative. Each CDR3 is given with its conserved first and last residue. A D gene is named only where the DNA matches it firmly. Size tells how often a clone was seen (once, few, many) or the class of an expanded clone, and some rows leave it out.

CDR3nt: TGTGCCAGTAGTATAGCACGGTCCACTGAAGCTTTCTTT
CDR3aa: CASSIARSTEAFF
v_gene: TRBV19
abundance: NA
d_gene: NA
j_gene: TRBJ1-1

CDR3nt: TGTGCCACCCAAGGGGCTACTAATGAAAAACTGTTTTTT
CDR3aa: CATQGATNEKLFF
v_gene: TRBV15
abundance: NA
d_gene: NA
j_gene: TRBJ1-4

CDR3nt: TGTGCCAGCAGTGCCAAGGCGGGGGGGTCCTACGAGCAGTACTTC
CDR3aa: CASSAKAGGSYEQYF
v_gene: TRBV6-4
abundance: NA
d_gene: TRBD2
j_gene: TRBJ2-7

CDR3nt: TGTGCCAGCGAACACGGTGGGACAGTCAATCAGCCCCAGCATTTT
CDR3aa: CASEHGGTVNQPQHF
v_gene: TRBV6-1
abundance: NA
d_gene: TRBD1
j_gene: TRBJ1-5

CDR3nt: TGTGCCAGCTGGAGCGTCGGGGAGCTGTTTTTT
CDR3aa: CASWSVGELFF
v_gene: TRBV2
abundance: NA
d_gene: NA
j_gene: TRBJ2-2

CDR3nt: TGTGCCAGCAGTTCCCAGGGACACCACTTCTTCGAGCAGTACTTC
CDR3aa: CASSSQGHHFFEQYF
v_gene: TRBV28
abundance: once
d_gene: NA
j_gene: TRBJ2-7

CDR3nt: TGTGCCAGCAGCGTAGGATTTGCGGGATTCTACGAGCAGTACTTC
CDR3aa: CASSVGFAGFYEQYF
v_gene: TRBV9
abundance: once
d_gene: NA
j_gene: TRBJ2-7

CDR3nt: TGTGCCAGCAGGTTACTCTCGGGACAGCAAGAGACCCAGTACTTC
CDR3aa: CASRLLSGQQETQYF
v_gene: TRBV2
abundance: once
d_gene: TRBD1
j_gene: TRBJ2-5

CDR3nt: TGTGCCAGCAGCCAGGGACAGGAGGTTGGAGCTTTCTTT
CDR3aa: CASSQGQEVGAFF
v_gene: TRBV7-9
abundance: NA
d_gene: TRBD1
j_gene: TRBJ1-1

CDR3nt: TGTGCCAGCAGCGACAGGGGTGGCTACACCTTC
CDR3aa: CASSDRGGYTF
v_gene: TRBV9
abundance: NA
d_gene: TRBD1
j_gene: TRBJ1-2

CDR3nt: TGTGCCAGTAGTATAGATCTCACAGGGAATGGCTACACCTTC
CDR3aa: CASSIDLTGNGYTF
v_gene: TRBV19
abundance: few
d_gene: NA
j_gene: TRBJ1-2

CDR3nt: TGTGCCAGCAGCTTGGACGGCGGGAGGAACTACGAGCAGTACTTC
CDR3aa: CASSLDGGRNYEQYF
v_gene: TRBV5-4
abundance: NA
d_gene: TRBD2
j_gene: TRBJ2-7

CDR3nt: TGTGCCAGCAGCTTTAGGGGCTTGGCGGGAGGAGGCACAGATACGCAGTATTTT
CDR3aa: CASSFRGLAGGGTDTQYF
v_gene: TRBV7-2
abundance: once
d_gene: TRBD2
j_gene: TRBJ2-3

CDR3nt: TGTGCCAGCAGTCCGACGGGAAACACCGGGGAGCTGTTTTTT
CDR3aa: CASSPTGNTGELFF
v_gene: TRBV7-9
abundance: NA
d_gene: NA
j_gene: TRBJ2-2

CDR3nt: TGTGCCAGCAGGAAATGGGGGCGGTTGTATGGCTACACCTTC
CDR3aa: CASRKWGRLYGYTF
v_gene: TRBV2
abundance: NA
d_gene: NA
j_gene: TRBJ1-2

CDR3nt: TGTGCCAGCTTACGGGGGGACAGGGTTTCTCTCGATGGCTACACCTTC
CDR3aa: CASLRGDRVSLDGYTF
v_gene: TRBV7-9
abundance: NA
d_gene: TRBD1
j_gene: TRBJ1-2

CDR3nt: TGTGCCAGCAGCTTAGGGGGCGAGACAAAACTGTTTTTT
CDR3aa: CASSLGGETKLFF
v_gene: TRBV5-8
abundance: NA
d_gene: TRBD1
j_gene: TRBJ1-4

CDR3nt: TGTGCCATCAGTGAACCGGGACAGGGGGCAGGCTATGGCTACACCTTC
CDR3aa: CAISEPGQGAGYGYTF
v_gene: TRBV10-3
abundance: few
d_gene: TRBD1
j_gene: TRBJ1-2

CDR3nt: TGTGCCAGCTCGCGACAGGGAGATAGTTCACCCCTCCACTTT
CDR3aa: CASSRQGDSSPLHF
v_gene: TRBV18
abundance: NA
d_gene: TRBD1
j_gene: TRBJ1-6

CDR3nt: TGTGCCACCAGGACAGGGGCGATCGGGGAGCTGTTTTTT
CDR3aa: CATRTGAIGELFF
v_gene: TRBV6-6
abundance: once
d_gene: TRBD1
j_gene: TRBJ2-2

CDR3nt: TGTGCCAGCAGCCCCGGGGGGGACAGGGACGCTTTCTTT
CDR3aa: CASSPGGDRDAFF
v_gene: TRBV7-9
abundance: NA
d_gene: TRBD1
j_gene: TRBJ1-1

CDR3nt: TGCGCCAGCAGCCAAGATAACGGGTTCAATCAGCCCCAGCATTTT
CDR3aa: CASSQDNGFNQPQHF
v_gene: TRBV4-3
abundance: few
d_gene: NA
j_gene: TRBJ1-5

CDR3nt: TGTGCCAGCAGCCCTAGACAGGGGGCAACGGGCACTGAAGCTTTCTTT
CDR3aa: CASSPRQGATGTEAFF
v_gene: TRBV5-4
abundance: NA
d_gene: TRBD1
j_gene: TRBJ1-1

CDR3nt: TGCGCCAGCAGCTTTGACGGACAGGTATACACCGGGGAGCTGTTTTTT
CDR3aa: CASSFDGQVYTGELFF
v_gene: TRBV5-1
abundance: NA
d_gene: TRBD1
j_gene: TRBJ2-2

CDR3nt: TGTGCCAGCAGGAGGGGTAGCGGGGGGGGTGGACAGTTCTTC
CDR3aa: CASRRGSGGGGQFF
v_gene: TRBV27
abundance: NA
d_gene: TRBD2
j_gene: TRBJ2-1

CDR3nt: TGCGCCAGCAGCTGGGAGCAAAACAATGAGCAGTTCTTC
CDR3aa: CASSWEQNNEQFF
v_gene: TRBV5-1
abundance: NA
d_gene: NA
j_gene: TRBJ2-1

CDR3nt: TGCGCCAGCAGCCCGACTAGCGGGAGTGTCTCCTACGAGCAGTACTTC
CDR3aa: CASSPTSGSVSYEQYF
v_gene: TRBV5-1
abundance: once
d_gene: TRBD2
j_gene: TRBJ2-7

CDR3nt: TGTGCCAGCAAGAACAGGACAAAATGTTGTTCGCATTTT
CDR3aa: CASKNRTKCCSHF
v_gene: TRBV6-1
abundance: NA
d_gene: NA
j_gene: TRBJ1-5

CDR3nt: TGTGCCAGCAGCTTTATCGGGACAGGCGCATACGAGCAGTACTTC
CDR3aa: CASSFIGTGAYEQYF
v_gene: TRBV5-4
abundance: NA
d_gene: TRBD1
j_gene: TRBJ2-7

CDR3nt: TGTGCCAGCAGGGGCAGGGCGCGGGAGACCCAGTACTTC
CDR3aa: CASRGRARETQYF
v_gene: TRBV6-1
abundance: NA
d_gene: NA
j_gene: TRBJ2-5

CDR3nt: TGTGCCAGTAGCATTCCAGGATCCTACGAGCAGTACTTC
CDR3aa: CASSIPGSYEQYF
v_gene: TRBV19
abundance: NA
d_gene: NA
j_gene: TRBJ2-7

CDR3nt: TGTGCCACCAGCAGAGATCCGGGACAGGGGGGAGAGACCCAGTACTTC
CDR3aa: CATSRDPGQGGETQYF
v_gene: TRBV15
abundance: NA
d_gene: TRBD1
j_gene: TRBJ2-5